These 16 T cell receptor beta chains were sequenced from one sample in a study of T-cell memory formation after mild COVID-19. TCRdb used MiXCR to reprocess the 5' RACE reads, holding one entry per CDR3 protein. The sample contains approximately 400,000 distinct CDR3 sequences, 20% to 25% of which appear only once. Sequencing was carried out using PBMCs or a T cell subset sorted from them (not recorded which). The receptors derive from an adult woman who had mild COVID-19 (a few samples of this study predate the infection). Cell type and time point are not known.

V usage is TRBV2 and J usage is TRBJ2-5; D tentatively fits TRBD1 or TRBD2 (5 bases each). The germline CDR1 and CDR2 sequences are SNHLY and FYNNEI. The CDR3 consists of 14 residues. V lost 5 bases and J 1 base, leaving 11 bases between the germline ends. The CDR3 here is CASSRGDTQETQYF. The CDR3 bases are TGTGCCAGCAGTAGAGGGGATACCCAAGAGACCCAGTACTTC.

The chain carries TRBV10-3 and TRBJ1-1; D is undetermined. V was pared by 6 bases and J by 10 bases, with 15 bases between. CDR1 and CDR2 from the germline V gene are ENHRY and SYGVKD. The CDR3 is 12 residues long. The CDR3, as DNA: TGTGCCATCAGAACCGACTCGGGTACAGCTTTCTTT. Translated: CAIRTDSGTAFF.

This clonotype was counted only a few times. This chain uses TRBV4-1 with TRBJ1-2; a weak D match, TRBD1 (5 bases). V gave up 4 bases and J gave up 3 bases, with 18 bases separating them. The CDR3 is made up of 16 amino acids. CDR1 is MGHRA and CDR2 is YSYEKL in the germline V gene. This CDR3 is CASSPATTWGDYGYTF. The CDR3 DNA reads TGCGCCAGCAGCCCCGCAACAACATGGGGGGACTATGGCTACACCTTC.

The V call is TRBV29-1, the J call TRBJ1-1, with 11 nucleotides matching TRBD1. Germline V lookup: CDR1 SQVTM, CDR2 ANQGSEA. The length of the CDR3 is 15 residues. V gave up 6 bases and J gave up 4 bases; unmatched junction bases: 10. This CDR3 is CSVGQGAGPVTEAFF. CDR3 DNA sequence: TGCAGCGTAGGACAGGGGGCTGGCCCGGTCACTGAAGCTTTCTTT.

This clonotype was recorded a few times. V is TRBV7-2 and J is TRBJ2-3; TRBD2 matches at 7 bases. V lost 3 bases, J lost 6 bases, and 6 bases stayed unmatched. In germline, CDR1 is SGHTA, CDR2 FQGNSA. This CDR3 has 14 residues. For the CDR3, the DNA is TGTGCCAGCAGCTTGGTGCGGGAGTCCGATACGCAGTATTTT. This translates into CASSLVRESDTQYF. Full variable domain (missing parts from reference TRBV7-2 and TRBJ2-3): GAGVSQSPSNKVTEKGKDVELRCDPISGHTALYWYRQSLGQGLEFLIYFQGNSAPDKSGLPSDRFSAERTGGSVSTLTIQRTQQEDSAVYLCASSLVRESDTQYFGPGTRLTVL.

This clonotype has more than one count but fewer than ten. The gene calls are TRBV29-1 and TRBJ2-7; TRBD1 matches at 8 bases. Germline loops: CDR1 SQVTM, CDR2 ANQGSEA. The CDR3 runs to 12 residues. The junction had 7 bases not matched to a gene; V was cut back by 6 bases and J by 6 bases. The chain's CDR3 is CSVIPGTGEQYF. The CDR3 DNA reads TGCAGCGTGATACCCGGGACAGGCGAGCAGTACTTC.

The chain couples TRBV11-3 to TRBJ2-1; TRBD2 agrees at 9 bases. The V segment lost 5 bases and the J segment 7 bases; nucleotides outside the gene matches: 9. The CDR3 is made up of 15 amino acids. The germline gives CDR1 SGHNT, CDR2 YENEEA. The CDR3 coding sequence is TGTGCCAGCAGCCAGAAGCGGGAGGCGGGTAATGAGCAGTTCTTC. The encoded protein is CASSQKREAGNEQFF.

This clonotype was observed at least ten times. J is TRBJ2-3 and V is TRBV4-1, with D perhaps being TRBD1 or TRBD2 (5 bases each). The V end lost 0 bases, the J end lost 1 base, and 8 bases lay between the germline ends. Germline V gene data show CDR1 as MGHRA and CDR2 as YSYEKL. The CDR3 totals 15 residues. CDR3: CASSQDGTRTDTQYF. In DNA form, the CDR3 reads TGCGCCAGCAGCCAAGATGGGACCCGCACAGATACGCAGTATTTT.

CDR3 sequence (DNA): TGTGCCATCAGTGGGCCGACAGGGGGCTATGGCTACACCTTC. It translates to CAISGPTGGYGYTF. The chain links TRBV10-3 to TRBJ1-2; TRBD1 agrees at 9 bases. The ends lost 4 bases at V and 4 bases at J; junction bases unmatched: 4. The CDR3 extends over 14 amino acids. Germline V lookup: CDR1 ENHRY, CDR2 SYGVKD.

The chain employs TRBV29-1 and TRBJ2-2, with 9 positions matching TRBD2. V shed 4 bases, J shed 4 bases, and the junction held 7 bases outside the gene matches. There are 15 residues in the CDR3. Germline values: CDR1 SQVTM, CDR2 ANQGSEA. The CDR3 sequence: CSVGLGLAITGELFF. DNA for the CDR3: TGCAGCGTTGGATTGGGACTAGCAATCACCGGGGAGCTGTTTTTT.

This clonotype showed up just a few times. The V gene is TRBV10-3, the J gene TRBJ1-5; 8 nucleotides match TRBD1. CDR3 length: 15 amino acids. Germline assignment: CDR1 ENHRY and CDR2 SYGVKD. J was trimmed by 6 bases and V by 1 base; bases with no gene match: 5. The CDR3 region is CAISEFQGAGQPQHF. CDR3 nucleotide sequence: TGTGCCATCAGTGAGTTCCAGGGGGCTGGTCAGCCCCAGCATTTT.

This clonotype was observed a handful of times. The chain couples TRBV7-9 to TRBJ1-3, with 9 nucleotides matching TRBD1. Trimming cost V 2 bases and J 4 bases; bases outside gene matches: 6. Germline loops: CDR1 SEHNR, CDR2 FQNEAQ (reference sequence). CDR3 length: 16 amino acids. In nucleotides, the CDR3 is TGTGCCAGCAGCTTAACGGGACAGGGTTCCGGAAACACCATATATTTT. It yields the protein CASSLTGQGSGNTIYF.

The sample holds a few counts of this clonotype. V gene TRBV7-2 combines with J gene TRBJ1-5; no clear D gene. The CDR3 sequence is 12 residues long. V lost 1 base to trimming and J lost 6 bases, with 4 bases between them. Germline assignment: CDR1 SGHTA and CDR2 FQGNSA. The CDR3 DNA reads as TGTGCCAGCAGCTTAGGGAGTCAGCCCCAGCATTTT. Translation: CASSLGSQPQHF.

This clonotype was observed a handful of times. The gene calls are TRBV11-1 and TRBJ2-5; 13 bases map to TRBD2. Germline V gene lookup returns CDR1 SGHAT and CDR2 FQDESV (reference sequence). V lost 4 bases, J lost 3 bases, and 5 bases stayed unmatched. The length of the CDR3 is 16 residues. In DNA form, the CDR3 reads TGTGCCAGCAGCTCAAGGACTAGCGGGGGAAAAGAGACCCAGTACTTC. Amino acids: CASSSRTSGGKETQYF.

The V gene is TRBV3-1, the J gene TRBJ1-4; D is ambiguous. V lost 1 base to trimming and J lost 5 bases, with 8 bases between them. CDR3 length: 14 residues. Germline V gene sequence: CDR1 LGHDT, CDR2 YNNKEL (reference sequence). The CDR3 coding sequence is TGTGCCAGCAGCCAAGCAGTGGGAAATGAAAAACTGTTTTTT. Amino acids: CASSQAVGNEKLFF. The full variable domain, with the rest looked up from reference TRBV3-1 and TRBJ1-4, is DTAVSQTPKYLVTQMGNDKSIKCEQNLGHDTMYWYKQDSKKFLKIMFSYNNKELIINETVPNRFSPKSPDKAHLNLHINSLELGDSAVYFCASSQAVGNEKLFFGSGTQLSVL.

The table lists this clonotype with a count of one. This chain connects TRBV28 to TRBJ2-3; the D is unclear. CDR3 length equals 10 residues. Trimming took 8 bases from V and 4 from J, leaving 4 bases between them. The germline CDR1 and CDR2 sequences are MDHEN and SYDVKM. CDR3 DNA sequence: TGTGCCAGCGTCGCAGATACGCAGTATTTT. Translating it yields CASVADTQYF.